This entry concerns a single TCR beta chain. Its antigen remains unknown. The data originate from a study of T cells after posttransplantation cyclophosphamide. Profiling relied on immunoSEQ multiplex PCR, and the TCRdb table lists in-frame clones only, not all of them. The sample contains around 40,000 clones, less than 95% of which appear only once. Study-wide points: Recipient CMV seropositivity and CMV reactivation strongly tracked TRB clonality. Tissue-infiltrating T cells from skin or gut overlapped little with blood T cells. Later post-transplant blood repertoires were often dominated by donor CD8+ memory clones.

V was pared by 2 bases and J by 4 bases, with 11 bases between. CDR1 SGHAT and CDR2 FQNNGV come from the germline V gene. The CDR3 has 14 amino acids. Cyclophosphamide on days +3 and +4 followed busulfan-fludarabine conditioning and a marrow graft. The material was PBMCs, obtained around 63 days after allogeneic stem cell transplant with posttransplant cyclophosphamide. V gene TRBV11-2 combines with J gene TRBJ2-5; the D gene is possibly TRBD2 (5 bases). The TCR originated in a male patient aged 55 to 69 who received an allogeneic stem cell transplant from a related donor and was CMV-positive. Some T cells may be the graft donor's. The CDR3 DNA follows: TGTGCCAGCAGCTTAATGGAGGCTGTAGAGACCCAGTACTTC. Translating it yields CASSLMEAVETQYF.